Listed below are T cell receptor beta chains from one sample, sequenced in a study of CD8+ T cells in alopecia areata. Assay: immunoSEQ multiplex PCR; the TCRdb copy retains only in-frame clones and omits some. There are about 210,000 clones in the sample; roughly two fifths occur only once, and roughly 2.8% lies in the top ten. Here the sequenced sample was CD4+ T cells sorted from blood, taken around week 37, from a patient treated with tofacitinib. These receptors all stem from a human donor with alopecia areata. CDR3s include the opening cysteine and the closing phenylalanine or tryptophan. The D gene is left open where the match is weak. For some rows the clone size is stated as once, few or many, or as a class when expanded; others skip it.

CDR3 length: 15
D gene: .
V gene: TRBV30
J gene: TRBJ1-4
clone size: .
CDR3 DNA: TGTGCCTGGAGTGGTAAGCAAGCACGAGGCGAAAAACTGTTTTTT
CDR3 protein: CAWSGKQARGEKLFF

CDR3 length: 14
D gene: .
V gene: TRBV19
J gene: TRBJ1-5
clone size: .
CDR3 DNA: TGTGCCAGTACCCCGACAGGACCTAATCAGCCCCAGCATTTT
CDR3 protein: CASTPTGPNQPQHF

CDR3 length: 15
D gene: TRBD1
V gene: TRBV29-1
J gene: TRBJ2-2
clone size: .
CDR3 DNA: TGCAGCGTTTCCCCGGGACAGGGAGTCACCGGGGAGCTGTTTTTT
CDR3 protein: CSVSPGQGVTGELFF

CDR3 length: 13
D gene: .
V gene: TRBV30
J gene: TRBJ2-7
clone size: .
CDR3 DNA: TGTGCCTGGTGGGCCGGGACGGGCTACGAGCAGTACTTC
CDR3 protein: CAWWAGTGYEQYF

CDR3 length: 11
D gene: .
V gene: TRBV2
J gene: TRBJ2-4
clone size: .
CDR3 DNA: TGTGCCAGCATGCGGGAAAACATTCAGTACTTC
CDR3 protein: CASMRENIQYF

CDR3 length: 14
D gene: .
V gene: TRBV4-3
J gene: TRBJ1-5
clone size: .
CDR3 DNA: TGCGCCAGCAGCCTAAGGATGGGCAATCAGCCCCAGCATTTT
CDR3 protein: CASSLRMGNQPQHF

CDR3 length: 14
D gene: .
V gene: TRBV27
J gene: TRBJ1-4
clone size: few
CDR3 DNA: TGTGCCAGCAGTTTATTTTCGATGGGGGAAAAACTGTTTTTT
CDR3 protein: CASSLFSMGEKLFF

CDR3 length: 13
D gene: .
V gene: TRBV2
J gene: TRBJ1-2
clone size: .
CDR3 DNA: TGTGCCAGCAGTGAAAGCTCTCACTATGGCTACACCTTC
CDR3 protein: CASSESSHYGYTF

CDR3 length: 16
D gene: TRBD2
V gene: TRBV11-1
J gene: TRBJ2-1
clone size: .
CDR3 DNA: TGTGCCAGCAGCTTATGGAGCGGGGGCTCCTACAATGAGCAGTTCTTC
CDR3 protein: CASSLWSGGSYNEQFF

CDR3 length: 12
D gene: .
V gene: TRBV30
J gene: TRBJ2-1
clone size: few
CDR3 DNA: TGTGCCTGGGAAGTGAAAGGGAATGAGCAGTTCTTC
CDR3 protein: CAWEVKGNEQFF

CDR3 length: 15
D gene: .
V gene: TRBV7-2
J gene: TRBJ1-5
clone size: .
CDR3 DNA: TGTGCCAGCAGCATCGGGCGACAAGTTAATCAGCCCCAGCATTTT
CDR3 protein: CASSIGRQVNQPQHF

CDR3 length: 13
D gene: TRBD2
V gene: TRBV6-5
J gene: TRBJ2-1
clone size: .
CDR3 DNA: TGTGCCACCCAGCGGGAGGGCCCAATTGAGCAGTTCTTC
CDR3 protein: CATQREGPIEQFF

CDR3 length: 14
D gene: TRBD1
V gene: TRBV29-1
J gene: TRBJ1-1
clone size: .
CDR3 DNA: TGCAGCGCCGAGGATACAGGGGGCGCGTTGTCAGCTTTCTTT
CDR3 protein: CSAEDTGGALSAFF

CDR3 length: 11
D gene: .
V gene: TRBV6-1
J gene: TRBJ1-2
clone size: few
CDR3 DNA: TGTGCCAGCAGCCCGACAGCCGGCTACACCTTC
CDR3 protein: CASSPTAGYTF

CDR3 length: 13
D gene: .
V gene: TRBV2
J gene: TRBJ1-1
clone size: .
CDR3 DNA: TGTGCGCTTTTGGAGAACATGAACACTGAAGCTTTCTTT
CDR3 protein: CALLENMNTEAFF

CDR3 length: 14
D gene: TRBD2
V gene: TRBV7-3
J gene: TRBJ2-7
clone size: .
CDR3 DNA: TGTGCCAGCAGCCTAGGGAGGGCCGGAAACGAGCAGTACTTC
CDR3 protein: CASSLGRAGNEQYF

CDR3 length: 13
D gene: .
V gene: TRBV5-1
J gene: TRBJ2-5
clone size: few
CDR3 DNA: TGCGCCAGCAGCGTTCTTTCATGGGAGACCCAGTACTTC
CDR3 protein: CASSVLSWETQYF

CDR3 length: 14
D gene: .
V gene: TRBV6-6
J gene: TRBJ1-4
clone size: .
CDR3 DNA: TGTGCCAGCAGTTCACCTCAGGGGAATGAAAAACTGTTTTTT
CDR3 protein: CASSSPQGNEKLFF

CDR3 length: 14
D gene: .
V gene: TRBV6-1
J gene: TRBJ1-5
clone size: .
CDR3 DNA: TGTGCCAGCAGTGAACCCAGGGACAATCAGCCCCAGCATTTT
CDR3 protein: CASSEPRDNQPQHF

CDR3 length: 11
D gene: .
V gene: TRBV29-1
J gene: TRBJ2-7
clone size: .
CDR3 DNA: TGCAGCGTTGAAAATGGTATCAGGGTAGACTTC
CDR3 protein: CSVENGIRVDF

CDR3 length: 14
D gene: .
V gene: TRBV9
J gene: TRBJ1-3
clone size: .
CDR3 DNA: TGTGCCAGCAGCGCGACAGTCTCTGGAAACACCATATATTTT
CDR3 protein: CASSATVSGNTIYF

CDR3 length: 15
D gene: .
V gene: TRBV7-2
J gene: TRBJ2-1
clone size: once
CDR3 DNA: TGTGCCAGCAGCTTAGATCGAGGATCCTTCAATGAGCAGTTCTTC
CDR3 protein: CASSLDRGSFNEQFF

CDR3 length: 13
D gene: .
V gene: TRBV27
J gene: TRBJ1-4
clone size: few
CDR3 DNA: TGTGCCAGCAGTTGGCAGGGAGGTGAAAAACTGTTTTTT
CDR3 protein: CASSWQGGEKLFF

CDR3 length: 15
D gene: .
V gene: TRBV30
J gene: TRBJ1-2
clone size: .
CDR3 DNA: TGTGCCTGGAGTGTTTTCCAGTCCGGCTCCTATGGCTACACCTTC
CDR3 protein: CAWSVFQSGSYGYTF